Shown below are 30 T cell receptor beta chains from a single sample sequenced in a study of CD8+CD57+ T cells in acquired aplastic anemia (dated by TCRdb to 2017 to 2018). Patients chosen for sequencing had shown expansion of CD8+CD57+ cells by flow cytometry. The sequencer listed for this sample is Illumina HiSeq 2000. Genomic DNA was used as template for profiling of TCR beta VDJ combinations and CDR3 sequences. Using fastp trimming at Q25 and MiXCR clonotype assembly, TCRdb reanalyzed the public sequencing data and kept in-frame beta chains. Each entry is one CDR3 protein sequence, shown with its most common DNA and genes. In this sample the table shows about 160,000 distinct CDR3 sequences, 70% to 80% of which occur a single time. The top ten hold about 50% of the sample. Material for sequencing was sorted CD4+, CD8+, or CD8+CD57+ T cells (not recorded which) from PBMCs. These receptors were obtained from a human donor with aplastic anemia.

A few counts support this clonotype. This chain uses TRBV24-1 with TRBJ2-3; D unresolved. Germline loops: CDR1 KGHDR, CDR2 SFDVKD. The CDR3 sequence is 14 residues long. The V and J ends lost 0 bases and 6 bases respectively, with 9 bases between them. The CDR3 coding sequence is TGTGCCACCAGTGATTTGGGCGTTTACGATACGCAGTATTTT. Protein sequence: CATSDLGVYDTQYF.

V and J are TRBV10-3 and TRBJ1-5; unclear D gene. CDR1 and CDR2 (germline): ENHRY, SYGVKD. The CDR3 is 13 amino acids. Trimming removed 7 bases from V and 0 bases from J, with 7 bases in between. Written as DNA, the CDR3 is TGTGCCATCACACCGGATAGCAATCAGCCCCAGCATTTT. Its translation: CAITPDSNQPQHF.

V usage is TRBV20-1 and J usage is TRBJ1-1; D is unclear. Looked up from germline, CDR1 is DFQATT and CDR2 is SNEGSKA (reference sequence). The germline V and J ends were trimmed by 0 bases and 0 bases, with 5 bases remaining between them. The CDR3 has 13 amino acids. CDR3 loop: CSARDSMNTEAFF. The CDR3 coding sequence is TGCAGTGCTAGAGACAGCATGAACACTGAAGCTTTCTTT.

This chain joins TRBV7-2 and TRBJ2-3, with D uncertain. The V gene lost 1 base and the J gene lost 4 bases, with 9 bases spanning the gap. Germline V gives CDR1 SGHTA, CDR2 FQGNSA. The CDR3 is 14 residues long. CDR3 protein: CASSLVGGADTQYF. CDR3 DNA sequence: TGTGCCAGCAGCTTAGTTGGTGGGGCAGATACGCAGTATTTT.

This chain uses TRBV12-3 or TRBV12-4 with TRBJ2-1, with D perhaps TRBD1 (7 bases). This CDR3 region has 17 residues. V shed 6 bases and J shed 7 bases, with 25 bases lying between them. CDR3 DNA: TGTGCCAGCAGCCGACTAGTCGCGGGGACAGATACGAATGAGCAGTTCTTC. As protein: CASSRLVAGTDTNEQFF.

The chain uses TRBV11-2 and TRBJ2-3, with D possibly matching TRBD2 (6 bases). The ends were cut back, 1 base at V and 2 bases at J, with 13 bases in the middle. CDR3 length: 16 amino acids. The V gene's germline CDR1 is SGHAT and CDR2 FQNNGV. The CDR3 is CASSLAIGGNTDTQYF. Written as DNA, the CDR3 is TGTGCCAGCAGCTTAGCGATTGGGGGGAACACAGATACGCAGTATTTT.

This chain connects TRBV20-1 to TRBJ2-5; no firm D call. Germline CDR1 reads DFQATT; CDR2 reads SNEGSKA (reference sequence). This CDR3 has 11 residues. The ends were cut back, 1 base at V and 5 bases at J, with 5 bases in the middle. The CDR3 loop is CSARVDETQYF. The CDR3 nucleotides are TGCAGTGCTAGAGTAGATGAGACCCAGTACTTC.

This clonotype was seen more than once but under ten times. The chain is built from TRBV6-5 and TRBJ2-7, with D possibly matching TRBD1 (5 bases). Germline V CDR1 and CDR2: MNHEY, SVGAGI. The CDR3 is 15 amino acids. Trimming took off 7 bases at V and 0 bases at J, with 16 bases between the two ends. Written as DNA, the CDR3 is TGTGCCAGCACCATGGGGCAGCCGCACTCCTACGAGCAGTACTTC. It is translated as CASTMGQPHSYEQYF.

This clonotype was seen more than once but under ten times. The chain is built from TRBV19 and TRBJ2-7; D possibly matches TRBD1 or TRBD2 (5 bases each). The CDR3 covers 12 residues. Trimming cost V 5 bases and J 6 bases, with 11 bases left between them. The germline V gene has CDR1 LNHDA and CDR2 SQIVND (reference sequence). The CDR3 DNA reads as TGTGCCAGTAGTTTGGGACGTAGCGAGCAGTACTTC. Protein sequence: CASSLGRSEQYF.

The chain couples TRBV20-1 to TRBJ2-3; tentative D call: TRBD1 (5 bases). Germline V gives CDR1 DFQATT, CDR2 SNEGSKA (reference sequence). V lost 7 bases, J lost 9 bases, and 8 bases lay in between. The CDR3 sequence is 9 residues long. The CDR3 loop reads CSVGATQYF. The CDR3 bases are TGCAGTGTTGGGGCGACGCAGTATTTT.

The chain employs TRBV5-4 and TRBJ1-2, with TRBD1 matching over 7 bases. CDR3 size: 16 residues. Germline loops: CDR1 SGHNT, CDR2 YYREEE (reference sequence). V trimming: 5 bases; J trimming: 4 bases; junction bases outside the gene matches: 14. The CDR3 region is CASSEMGTELGYGYTF. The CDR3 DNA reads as TGTGCCAGCAGTGAAATGGGGACAGAACTTGGCTATGGCTACACCTTC.

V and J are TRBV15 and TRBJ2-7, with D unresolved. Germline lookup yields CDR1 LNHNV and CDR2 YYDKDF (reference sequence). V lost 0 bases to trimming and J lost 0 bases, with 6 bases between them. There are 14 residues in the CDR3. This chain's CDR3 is CATSRDTHSYEQYF. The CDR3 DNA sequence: TGTGCCACCAGCAGAGACACACACTCCTACGAGCAGTACTTC.

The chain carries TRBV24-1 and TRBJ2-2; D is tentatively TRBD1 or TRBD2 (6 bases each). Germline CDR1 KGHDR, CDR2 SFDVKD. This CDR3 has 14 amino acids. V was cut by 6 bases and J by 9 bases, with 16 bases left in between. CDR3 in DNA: TGTGCCACCAGTAAGGGACCGGGGGCCCGGGAGCTGTTTTTT. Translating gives CATSKGPGARELFF.

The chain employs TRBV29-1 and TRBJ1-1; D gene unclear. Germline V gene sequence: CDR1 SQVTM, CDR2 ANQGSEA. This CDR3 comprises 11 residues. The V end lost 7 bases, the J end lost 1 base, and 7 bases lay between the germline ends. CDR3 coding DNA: TGCAGCGCATGTACGAACACTGAAGCTTTCTTT. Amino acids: CSACTNTEAFF.

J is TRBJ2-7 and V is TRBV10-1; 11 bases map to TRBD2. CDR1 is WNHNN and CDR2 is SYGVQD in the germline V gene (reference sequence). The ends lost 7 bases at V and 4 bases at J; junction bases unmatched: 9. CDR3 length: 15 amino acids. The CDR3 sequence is CASTEGTSGCYEQYF. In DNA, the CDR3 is TGCGCCAGCACCGAGGGGACTAGCGGTTGTTACGAGCAGTACTTC.

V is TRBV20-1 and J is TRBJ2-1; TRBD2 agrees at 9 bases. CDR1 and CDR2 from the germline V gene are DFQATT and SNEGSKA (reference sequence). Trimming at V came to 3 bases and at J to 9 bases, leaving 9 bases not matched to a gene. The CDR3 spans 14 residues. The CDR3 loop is CSASVLAGSTEQFF. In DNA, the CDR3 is TGCAGTGCTAGTGTGCTAGCGGGAAGTACTGAGCAGTTCTTC.

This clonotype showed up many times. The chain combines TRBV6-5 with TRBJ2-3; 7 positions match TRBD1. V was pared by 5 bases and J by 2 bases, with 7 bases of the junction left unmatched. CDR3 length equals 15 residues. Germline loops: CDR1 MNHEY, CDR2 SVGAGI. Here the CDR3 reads CASSGTASSTDTQYF. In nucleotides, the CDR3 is TGTGCCAGCAGTGGGACAGCGAGTTCCACAGATACGCAGTATTTT.

In DNA form, the CDR3 reads TGCAGTGCTAGGATACCCGGGGGTGTCCTCGAGCAGTACTTC. It specifies CSARIPGGVLEQYF. The V call is TRBV20-1, the J call TRBJ2-7, with D tentatively TRBD2 (6 bases). Germline V lookup: CDR1 DFQATT, CDR2 SNEGSKA (reference sequence). Trimming took 3 bases from V and 6 from J, leaving 18 bases between them. This CDR3 has 14 amino acids.

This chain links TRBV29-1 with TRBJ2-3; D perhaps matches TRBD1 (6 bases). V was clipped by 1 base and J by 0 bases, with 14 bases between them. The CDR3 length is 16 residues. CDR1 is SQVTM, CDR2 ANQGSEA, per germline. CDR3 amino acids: CSVEVGAGVSTDTQYF. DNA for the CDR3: TGCAGCGTTGAAGTAGGGGCAGGGGTTAGCACAGATACGCAGTATTTT.

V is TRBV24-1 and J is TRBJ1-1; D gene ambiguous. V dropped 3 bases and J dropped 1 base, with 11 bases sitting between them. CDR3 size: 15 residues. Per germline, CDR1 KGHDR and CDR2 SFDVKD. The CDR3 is CATSDNTNGNTEAFF. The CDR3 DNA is TGTGCCACCAGTGATAACACAAATGGGAACACTGAAGCTTTCTTT.

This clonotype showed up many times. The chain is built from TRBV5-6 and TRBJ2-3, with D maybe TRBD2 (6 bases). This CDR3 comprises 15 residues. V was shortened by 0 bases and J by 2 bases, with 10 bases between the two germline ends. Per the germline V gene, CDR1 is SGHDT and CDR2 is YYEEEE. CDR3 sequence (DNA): TGTGCCAGCAGCTTGGTCCCGGGGGTCACAGATACGCAGTATTTT. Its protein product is CASSLVPGVTDTQYF.

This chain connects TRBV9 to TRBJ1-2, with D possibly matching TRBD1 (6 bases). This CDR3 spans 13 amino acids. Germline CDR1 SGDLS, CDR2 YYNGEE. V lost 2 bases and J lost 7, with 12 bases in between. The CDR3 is CASSVTGYGGYTF. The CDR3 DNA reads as TGTGCCAGCAGCGTTACAGGGTACGGTGGCTACACCTTC.

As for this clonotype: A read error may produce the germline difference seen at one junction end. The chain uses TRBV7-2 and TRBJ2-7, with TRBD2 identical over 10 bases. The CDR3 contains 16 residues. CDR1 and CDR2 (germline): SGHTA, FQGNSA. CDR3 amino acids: CASNLAGSGGALEQYF. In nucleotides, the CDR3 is TGTGCCAGCAACTTAGCGGGGAGCGGGGGGGCATTGGAGCAGTACTTC.

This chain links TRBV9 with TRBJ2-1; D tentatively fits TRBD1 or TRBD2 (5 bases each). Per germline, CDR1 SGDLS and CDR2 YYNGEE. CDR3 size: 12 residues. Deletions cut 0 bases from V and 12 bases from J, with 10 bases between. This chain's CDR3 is CASSVADGGQFF. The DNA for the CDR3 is TGTGCCAGCAGCGTAGCTGATGGGGGGCAGTTCTTC.

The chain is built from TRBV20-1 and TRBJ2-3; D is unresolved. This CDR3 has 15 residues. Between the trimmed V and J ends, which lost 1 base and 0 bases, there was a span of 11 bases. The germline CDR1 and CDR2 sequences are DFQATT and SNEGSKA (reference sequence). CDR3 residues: CSARAGMGSTDTQYF. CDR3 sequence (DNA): TGCAGTGCTAGAGCGGGTATGGGAAGCACAGATACGCAGTATTTT.

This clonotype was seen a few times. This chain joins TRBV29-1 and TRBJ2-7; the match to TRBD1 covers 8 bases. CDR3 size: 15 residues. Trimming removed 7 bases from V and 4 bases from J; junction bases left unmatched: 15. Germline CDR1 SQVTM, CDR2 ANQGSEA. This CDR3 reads CSARRWTGSSYEQYF. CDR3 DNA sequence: TGCAGCGCCAGGCGATGGACAGGGTCGTCGTACGAGCAGTACTTC.

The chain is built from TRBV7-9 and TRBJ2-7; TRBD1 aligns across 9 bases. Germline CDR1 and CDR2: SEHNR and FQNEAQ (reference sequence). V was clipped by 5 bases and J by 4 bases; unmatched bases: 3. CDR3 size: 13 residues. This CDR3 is CASSGGQGYEQYF. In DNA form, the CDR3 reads TGTGCCAGCAGCGGAGGACAGGGGTACGAGCAGTACTTC.

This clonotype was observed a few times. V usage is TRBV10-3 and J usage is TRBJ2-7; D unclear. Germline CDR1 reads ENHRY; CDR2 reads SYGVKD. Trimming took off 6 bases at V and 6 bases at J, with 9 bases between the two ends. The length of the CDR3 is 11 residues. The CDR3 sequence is CAISDIFEQYF. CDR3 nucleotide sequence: TGTGCCATCAGCGACATTTTCGAGCAGTACTTC.

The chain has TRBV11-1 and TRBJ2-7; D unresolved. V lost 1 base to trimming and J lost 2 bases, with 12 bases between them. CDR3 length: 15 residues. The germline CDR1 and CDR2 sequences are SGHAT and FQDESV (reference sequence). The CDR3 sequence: CASSLGRSGPYEQYF. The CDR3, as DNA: TGTGCCAGCAGCTTAGGACGGTCAGGCCCCTACGAGCAGTACTTC.

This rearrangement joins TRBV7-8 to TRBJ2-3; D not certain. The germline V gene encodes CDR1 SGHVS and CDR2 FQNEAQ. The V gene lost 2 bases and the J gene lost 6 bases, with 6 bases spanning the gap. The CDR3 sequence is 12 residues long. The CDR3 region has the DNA TGTGCCAGCAGCTTATTCCGGGATACGCAGTATTTT. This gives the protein CASSLFRDTQYF.